Shown below are 20 T cell receptor beta chains from a single sample sequenced in a study of regulatory T cells in long-lasting Graves disease. As for time point: newly diagnosed GD, antithyroid drugs for less than 3 months. From PBMCs, RNA was extracted and then used to make the TCR library. Through Arm-PCR of CDR3 regions and iRepertoire HTBI primers, TCR beta libraries were built. Each CDR3 protein is one row after TCRdb ran MiXCR on the multiplex PCR reads. The sample includes hundreds of thousands of distinct CDR3 sequences, more than 10% of them seen just once. Separately, the same data were catalogued under a study of T cells in Graves' hyperthyroidism and ophthalmopathy.

Sequencing was performed on peripheral blood mononuclear cells (PBMCs), taken at new diagnosis, from a patient treated with antithyroid drugs. These receptors were taken from a woman aged 25 to 39 with Graves disease.

This clonotype has just a few counts. This clone may be a read error of a much larger clone one base away. The genes are TRBV19 and TRBJ2-1, with D maybe TRBD2 (7 bases). V shed 1 base and J shed 9 bases, with 16 bases lying between them. The CDR3 extends over 15 amino acids. Per the germline V gene, CDR1 is LNHDA and CDR2 is SQIVND (reference sequence). The CDR3 coding sequence is TGTGCCAGTAGTATAGTAGGGGGAGGGTCTGGTGAGCAGTTCTTC. It yields the protein CASSIVGGGSGEQFF.

This clonotype was detected many times. This chain connects TRBV10-3 to TRBJ2-7, with D maybe TRBD2 (5 bases). The length of the CDR3 is 14 residues. V was clipped by 8 bases and J by 9 bases, with 23 bases between them. Germline assignment: CDR1 ENHRY and CDR2 SYGVKD. The CDR3 loop reads CAIGKSSSGRAQYF. CDR3 DNA sequence: TGTGCCATCGGGAAATCGTCCAGCGGACGCGCGCAGTACTTC.

This clonotype was seen many times. The chain joins TRBV20-1 to TRBJ1-1; D not resolved. Trimming left V 6 bases short and J 0 bases short, with 14 bases between. Germline CDR1 is DFQATT and CDR2 is SNEGSKA (reference sequence). The CDR3 spans 14 residues. CDR3 sequence (DNA): TGCAGTGCGTCCGACGGGAGGATGAACACTGAAGCTTTCTTT. Protein product: CSASDGRMNTEAFF.

This clonotype was seen many times. V is TRBV19 and J is TRBJ1-4, with TRBD1 as a possible D gene (5 bases). The germline V gene encodes CDR1 LNHDA and CDR2 SQIVND (reference sequence). This CDR3 is 14 amino acids long. V was pared by 5 bases and J by 3 bases, with 10 bases between. CDR3 DNA: TGTGCCAGTAGTCGGAACAGGTCTAATGAAAAACTGTTTTTT. It specifies CASSRNRSNEKLFF.

The table lists this clonotype with many counts. The rearrangement links TRBV18 to TRBJ2-3, with 7 bases matching TRBD1. CDR3 length equals 15 residues. Germline V gene data show CDR1 as KGHSH and CDR2 as LQKENI. J was trimmed by 7 bases and V by 4 bases; bases with no gene match: 11. CDR3 amino acids: CASSRSPGTVNTQYF. The CDR3 DNA sequence: TGTGCCAGCTCACGCTCTCCCGGGACAGTTAATACGCAGTATTTT.

This clonotype was recorded a few times. The chain couples TRBV19 to TRBJ2-3; 11 bases line up with TRBD2. Per germline, CDR1 LNHDA and CDR2 SQIVND (reference sequence). V shed 4 bases, J shed 4 bases, and the junction held 4 bases outside the gene matches. The CDR3 loop spans 15 amino acids. The CDR3 sequence is CASSTGLAASDTQYF. The CDR3 DNA reads TGTGCCAGTAGTACGGGACTAGCGGCTTCAGATACGCAGTATTTT.

There are many counts of this clonotype. The chain is built from TRBV6-5 and TRBJ2-7; D is perhaps TRBD1 (6 bases). Germline values: CDR1 MNHEY, CDR2 SVGAGI. The V gene lost 0 bases and the J gene lost 6 bases, with 12 bases spanning the gap. The CDR3 is 14 amino acids. CDR3: CASSYSGTTGEQYF. The CDR3 DNA reads TGTGCCAGCAGTTACTCGGGGACAACGGGCGAGCAGTACTTC.

This clonotype was seen more than once but under ten times. The chain joins TRBV7-6 to TRBJ1-2; 10 bases match TRBD1. CDR1 is SGHVS, CDR2 FNYEAQ, per germline. The length of the CDR3 is 15 residues. V lost 5 bases to trimming and J lost 5 bases; unmatched junction nucleotides: 8. CDR3 sequence reads: CASSPGQGVAYGYTF. The CDR3 nucleotides read TGTGCCAGCAGCCCAGGACAGGGGGTGGCGTATGGCTACACCTTC. Filled out from reference TRBV7-6 and TRBJ1-2, the complete variable domain reads GAGVSQSPRYKVTKRGQDVALRCDPISGHVSLYWYRQALGQGPEFLTYFNYEAQQDKSGLPNDRFSAERPEGSISTLTIQRTEQRDSAMYRCASSPGQGVAYGYTFGSGTRLTVV.

This clonotype was recorded many times. V usage is TRBV24-1 and J usage is TRBJ1-2, with D perhaps matching TRBD1 (5 bases). Germline-derived CDR1 and CDR2 are KGHDR and SFDVKD. With 5 bases removed from V and 7 bases from J, the gap between germline ends came to 19 bases. The CDR3 consists of 15 residues. The CDR3 region is CATSGKTGDGSGYTF. CDR3 nucleotides: TGTGCCACCAGTGGCAAAACCGGGGACGGATCTGGCTACACCTTC.

With regard to this clonotype: A much larger clone sits a single nucleotide away, making a read error possible. The gene calls are TRBV6-2 or TRBV6-3 and TRBJ2-1, with no clear D. V dropped 2 bases and J dropped 3 bases, with 11 bases sitting between them. Germline loops: CDR1 MNHEY, CDR2 SVGEGT. The CDR3 contains 15 residues. CDR3 DNA sequence: TGTGCCAGCAGTTACGAGAGCAGGAGCTACAATGAGCAGTTCTTC. Its protein product is CASSYESRSYNEQFF.

This clonotype was seen a handful of times. The gene calls are TRBV6-1 and TRBJ2-6; D is perhaps TRBD2 (6 bases). Trimming stripped 5 bases from V and 4 bases from J, with 18 bases between. CDR1 is MNHNS and CDR2 is SASEGT in the germline V gene. The CDR3 is made up of 17 amino acids. CDR3 in DNA: TGTGCCAGCAGTCCGGGAGTCAGGTTCCCCGGGGCCAACGTCCTGACTTTC. Protein: CASSPGVRFPGANVLTF.

This clonotype was detected many times. The CDR3 DNA reads TGTGCCAGCAGTGGACCCGTGCTACAGACCCAGTACTTC. It codes for CASSGPVLQTQYF. The chain is built from TRBV25-1 and TRBJ2-5, with D uncertain. The V end was cut by 4 bases, the J end by 6 bases, with 12 bases between. The germline CDR1 and CDR2 sequences are MGHDK and SYGVNS. This CDR3 is built from 13 residues. The full variable domain, completed using reference TRBV25-1 and TRBJ2-5, is EADIYQTPRYLVIGTGKKITLECSQTMGHDKMYWYQQDPGMELHLIHYSYGVNSTEKGDLSSESTVSRIRTEHFPLTLESARPSHTSQYLCASSGPVLQTQYFGPGTRLLVL.

This clonotype was recorded many times. V and J are TRBV20-1 and TRBJ2-5, with D possibly TRBD2 on 5 matching bases. This CDR3 contains 11 residues. Germline values: CDR1 DFQATT, CDR2 SNEGSKA (reference sequence). The CDR3 DNA follows: TGCAGCGCCTGGGAGTCCGAGACCCAGTACTTC. It specifies CSAWESETQYF.

This clonotype was seen a handful of times. One end of the junction fails to match germline, which may point to a read error. The chain uses TRBV7-9 and TRBJ2-2; TRBD1 matches 9 bases. CDR1 SEHNR and CDR2 FQNEAQ come from the germline V gene (reference sequence). CDR3 length: 18 amino acids. The CDR3 bases are TGTGCCAGCAGCCAACGTACCGGGACAGGGCTGAACACCGGGGAGCCGTTTTTT. Encoded protein: CASSQRTGTGLNTGEPFF.

This clonotype was recorded many times. The chain has TRBV30 and TRBJ2-1; D ambiguous. This CDR3 region has 14 residues. The germline V gene encodes CDR1 GTSNPN and CDR2 SVGIG (reference sequence). Between the trimmed V and J ends, which lost 0 bases and 3 bases, there was a span of 9 bases. The chain's CDR3 is CAWSVARLYNEQFF. DNA of the CDR3: TGTGCCTGGAGTGTAGCGAGACTCTACAATGAGCAGTTCTTC.

Many counts were recorded for this clonotype. The J gene is TRBJ1-1, the V gene TRBV28, with 7 bases lining up with TRBD1. The CDR3 spans 15 residues. Germline V lookup: CDR1 MDHEN, CDR2 SYDVKM. Losses at the gene ends were 2 bases for V and 0 bases for J; bases not matched to a gene: 3. The CDR3 is CASSLPGQMNTEAFF. The CDR3 DNA reads as TGTGCCAGCAGTTTACCGGGACAGATGAACACTGAAGCTTTCTTT. Full variable domain (outside the CDR3, taken from reference TRBV28 and TRBJ1-1): DVKVTQSSRYLVKRTGEKVFLECVQDMDHENMFWYRQDPGLGLRLIYFSYDVKMKEKGDIPEGYSVSREKKERFSLILESASTNQTSMYLCASSLPGQMNTEAFFGQGTRLTVV.

In its sample, this clonotype was seen many times. The genes are TRBV12-3 or TRBV12-4 and TRBJ2-2; TRBD1 might be the D (5 bases). The ends were cut back, 5 bases at V and 6 bases at J, with 25 bases in the middle. The CDR3 runs 18 residues. CDR3 DNA sequence: TGTGCCAGCAGTCTTACTCGATCAGGGAACGGAAGTGCCGGGGAGCTGTTTTTT. It translates to CASSLTRSGNGSAGELFF.

This clonotype was observed at least ten times. The chain uses TRBV15 and TRBJ2-7, with 7 bases aligning to TRBD1. The CDR3 runs to 14 residues. The V gene end was trimmed by 6 bases and the J gene end by 10 bases; junction bases not matched to a gene: 15. Looked up from germline, CDR1 is LNHNV and CDR2 is YYDKDF (reference sequence). The CDR3 DNA follows: TGTGCCACCAGAAACGGACAGGAGCTGTACCCACAGTACTTC. The encoded protein is CATRNGQELYPQYF.

This clonotype was detected a few times. This clone may be a read error of a much larger clone one base away. V and J are TRBV30 and TRBJ2-5, with D possibly matching TRBD1 (5 bases). Germline V gene lookup returns CDR1 GTSNPN and CDR2 SVGIG (reference sequence). The CDR3 has 14 amino acids. Trimming pared 2 bases from V and 4 bases from J, leaving 14 bases between. The CDR3 spells CAWSLPTERETQYF. The CDR3 nucleotides read TGTGCCTGGAGTCTCCCGACAGAACGAGAGACCCAGTACTTC.

The sample holds many counts of this clonotype. The chain carries TRBV20-1 and TRBJ2-1; no firm D call. There are 13 residues in the CDR3. Per the germline V gene, CDR1 is DFQATT and CDR2 is SNEGSKA (reference sequence). Trimming removed 1 base from V and 5 bases from J, with 9 bases in between. The DNA for the CDR3 is TGCAGTGCTAGAGTGGCTGTTCACAATGAGCAGTTCTTC. This sequence encodes CSARVAVHNEQFF.